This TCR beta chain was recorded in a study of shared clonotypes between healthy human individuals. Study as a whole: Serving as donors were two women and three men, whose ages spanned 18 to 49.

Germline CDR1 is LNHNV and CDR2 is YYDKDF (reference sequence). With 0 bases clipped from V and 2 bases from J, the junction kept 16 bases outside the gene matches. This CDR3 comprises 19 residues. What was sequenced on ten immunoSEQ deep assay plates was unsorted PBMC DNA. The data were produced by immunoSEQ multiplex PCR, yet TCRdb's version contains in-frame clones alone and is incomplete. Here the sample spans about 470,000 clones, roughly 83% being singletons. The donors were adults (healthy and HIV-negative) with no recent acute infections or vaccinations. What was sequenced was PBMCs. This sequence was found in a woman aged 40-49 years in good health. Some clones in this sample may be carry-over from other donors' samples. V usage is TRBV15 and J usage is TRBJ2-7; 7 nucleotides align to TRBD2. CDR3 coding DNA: TGTGCCACCAGCAGAGATCGTCTTTCGGGAGGACACTTCGCCTACGAGCAGTACTTC. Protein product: CATSRDRLSGGHFAYEQYF.